The 26 T cell receptor beta chains listed next were all sequenced from one sample in a study of T cell changes during pregnancy in multiple sclerosis. TCRdb's table, derived via immunoSEQ multiplex PCR, lists solely in-frame clones and lacks some. The table lists about 59,000 clones, about 93% of them singletons, with less than 0.45% in the top ten. The input for sequencing was CD4+ T cells from peripheral blood mononuclear cells, taken before pregnancy. These receptors all come from a female donor with multiple sclerosis, enrolled in a pregnancy study.

The chain couples TRBV7-9 to TRBJ2-3; possibly TRBD2 for D (7 bases). Germline loops: CDR1 SEHNR, CDR2 FQNEAQ (reference sequence). There are 14 residues in the CDR3. Trimming removed 11 bases from V and 0 bases from J, with 15 bases in between. The chain's CDR3 is CASTAGASTDTQYF. For the CDR3, the DNA is TGTGCCTCCACGGCGGGGGCTAGCACAGATACGCAGTATTTT. Using reference TRBV7-9 and TRBJ2-3 for the parts outside the CDR3, the full variable domain is DTGVSQNPRHKITKRGQNVTFRCDPISEHNRLYWYRQTLGQGPEFLTYFQNEAQLEKSRLLSDRFSAERPKGSFSTLEIQRTEQGDSAMYLCASTAGASTDTQYFGPGTRLTVL.

The gene calls are TRBV9 and TRBJ2-1, with a weak D call TRBD2 (6 bases). Germline V gene sequence: CDR1 SGDLS, CDR2 YYNGEE. The ends were cut back, 2 bases at V and 9 bases at J, with 18 bases in the middle. This CDR3 contains 15 residues. CDR3 bases: TGTGCCAGCAGCGTCCGGGACTCCCGGCCCAGTGAGCAGTTCTTC. Translating it yields CASSVRDSRPSEQFF.

The table lists this clone with a few counts. V usage is TRBV28 and J usage is TRBJ1-2; tentatively, D is TRBD1 (6 bases). Germline loops: CDR1 MDHEN, CDR2 SYDVKM. V was shortened by 5 bases and J by 4 bases, with 11 bases between the two germline ends. CDR3 size: 13 residues. CDR3 in DNA: TGTGCCAGCAGTATCAACAGGGTCTATGGCTACACCTTC. Amino acids: CASSINRVYGYTF.

The CDR3 DNA sequence: TGTGCCAGCAGCTTCACGACGGACACGAACACTGAAGCTTTCTTT. This sequence encodes CASSFTTDTNTEAFF. The chain carries TRBV6-1 and TRBJ1-1; the D gene is possibly TRBD1 (5 bases). Germline assignment: CDR1 MNHNS and CDR2 SASEGT. V lost 6 bases and J 1 base, leaving 15 bases between the germline ends. The CDR3 consists of 15 residues.

The rearrangement uses TRBV18 and TRBJ1-6; TRBD1 aligns across 11 bases. With 2 bases clipped from V and 6 bases from J, the junction kept 9 bases outside the gene matches. The CDR3 runs to 18 residues. Germline assignment: CDR1 KGHSH and CDR2 LQKENI. The CDR3 nucleotides are TGTGCCAGCTCACCAGTCTCAGGGACAGGGGGAGTTAATTCACCCCTCCACTTT. Its protein product is CASSPVSGTGGVNSPLHF.

The chain is built from TRBV11-2 and TRBJ1-3; TRBD1 might be the D (6 bases). This CDR3 spans 15 amino acids. From germline, CDR1 is SGHAT and CDR2 FQNNGV. V shed 5 bases and J shed 2 bases, with 13 bases lying between them. Written as DNA, the CDR3 is TGTGCCAGCAGCCCAGGGGTGACAGCTGGAAACACCATATATTTT. It encodes CASSPGVTAGNTIYF.

V gene TRBV28 combines with J gene TRBJ1-1, with D possibly matching TRBD1 (6 bases). The CDR3 consists of 13 residues. Germline lookup yields CDR1 MDHEN and CDR2 SYDVKM. V was cut by 10 bases and J by 1 base, with 13 bases left in between. The CDR3 DNA is TGTGCCAATAGAGAGACAGGGAACACTGAAGCTTTCTTT. Translation gives CANRETGNTEAFF. Together with reference TRBV28 and TRBJ1-1, the CDR3 gives the full variable domain: DVKVTQSSRYLVKRTGEKVFLECVQDMDHENMFWYRQDPGLGLRLIYFSYDVKMKEKGDIPEGYSVSREKKERFSLILESASTNQTSMYLCANRETGNTEAFFGQGTRLTVV.

The chain combines TRBV5-4 with TRBJ2-1, with D uncertain. Trimming stripped 0 bases from V and 0 bases from J, with 13 bases between. CDR1 and CDR2 from the germline V gene are SGHNT and YYREEE (reference sequence). The CDR3 sequence is 17 residues long. CDR3 protein: CASSLDGGTYSYNEQFF. In DNA form, the CDR3 reads TGTGCCAGCAGCTTGGACGGCGGAACCTACTCCTACAATGAGCAGTTCTTC.

The rearrangement uses TRBV7-9 and TRBJ2-5; possible D gene TRBD2, 7 bases. Germline CDR1 reads SEHNR; CDR2 reads FQNEAQ (reference sequence). This CDR3 spans 15 amino acids. V lost 7 bases and J lost 1, with 16 bases in between. DNA of the CDR3: TGTGCCAGCACCCGACTTGCGGGGGCCCAAGAGACCCAGTACTTC. This encodes CASTRLAGAQETQYF.

The rearrangement joins TRBV7-8 to TRBJ1-2, with a possible D match to TRBD1 (6 bases). V shed 4 bases and J shed 4 bases, with 28 bases lying between them. CDR1 and CDR2 (germline): SGHVS, FQNEAQ. The CDR3 runs to 19 residues. This CDR3 reads CASSSSGRTVRMWGYGYTF. The CDR3 region has the DNA TGTGCCAGCAGCTCTTCGGGCAGGACAGTCCGGATGTGGGGCTATGGCTACACCTTC.

This chain links TRBV5-5 with TRBJ2-1, with a possible D match to TRBD1 (6 bases). Germline CDR1 reads SGHKS; CDR2 reads YYEKEE (reference sequence). Trimming took off 5 bases at V and 8 bases at J, with 14 bases between the two ends. There are 13 residues in the CDR3. This CDR3 reads CASSSWTEDEQFF. The DNA of the CDR3 is TGTGCCAGCAGTTCTTGGACAGAGGATGAGCAGTTCTTC.

This chain uses TRBV7-2 with TRBJ1-2; the D gene is possibly TRBD1 (5 bases). The V and J ends lost 0 bases and 4 bases respectively, with 6 bases between them. Per germline, CDR1 SGHTA and CDR2 FQGNSA. The CDR3 spans 13 residues. CDR3 sequence reads: CASSLAGLYGYTF. In DNA form, the CDR3 reads TGTGCCAGCAGCTTAGCGGGACTCTATGGCTACACCTTC.

With respect to this clone: An end of the junction differs from the germline gene, which may be a read error. The gene calls are TRBV7-7 and TRBJ2-2; 7 bases fit TRBD2. Germline V gene data show CDR1 as SSHAT and CDR2 as FNYEAQ (reference sequence). The CDR3 totals 15 residues. CDR3 bases: TGTGCTAGCAGCGCGGGTGGGGCGGGAGCGGTGGAGCTGTTTTTT. It codes for CASSAGGAGAVELFF.

The chain recombines TRBV5-4 with TRBJ2-2; 10 bases align to TRBD2. The CDR3 runs 17 residues. V lost 0 bases to trimming and J lost 6 bases; unmatched junction nucleotides: 8. Germline CDR1 reads SGHNT; CDR2 reads YYREEE (reference sequence). The DNA for the CDR3 is TGTGCCAGCAGCTTGGCCGGGCTAGCGGGAGAGGCCGGGGAGCTGTTTTTT. It yields the protein CASSLAGLAGEAGELFF.

This clone was counted once. J is TRBJ2-2 and V is TRBV5-1; 7 positions match TRBD1. V lost 2 bases and J lost 0; bases outside the gene matches: 1. The CDR3 sequence is 15 residues long. Looked up from germline, CDR1 is SGHRS and CDR2 is YFSETQ. In nucleotides, the CDR3 is TGCGCCAGCAGCTTACAGGGGCCGAACACCGGGGAGCTGTTTTTT. It codes for CASSLQGPNTGELFF.

This chain links TRBV30 with TRBJ1-6, with 7 positions matching TRBD1. V was clipped by 4 bases and J by 5 bases; unmatched bases: 5. Germline V gene sequence: CDR1 GTSNPN, CDR2 SVGIG (reference sequence). This CDR3 contains 14 residues. CDR3 in amino acids: CAWKKGQHNSPLHF. In nucleotides, the CDR3 is TGTGCCTGGAAGAAGGGACAGCATAATTCACCCCTCCACTTT.

The chain has TRBV7-9 and TRBJ2-7; D is ambiguous. The V end was cut by 0 bases, the J end by 1 base, with 7 bases between. CDR3 size: 14 residues. Per the germline V gene, CDR1 is SEHNR and CDR2 is FQNEAQ (reference sequence). In nucleotides, the CDR3 is TGTGCCAGCAGCTTAGCCGTCGGTTCCTACGAGCAGTACTTC. This encodes CASSLAVGSYEQYF.

The CDR3 protein is CASSFSLAGAHYTQYF. DNA of the CDR3: TGTGCCAGCAGCTTTAGTCTAGCGGGAGCCCACTATACGCAGTATTTT. The rearrangement links TRBV7-9 to TRBJ2-3, with TRBD2 matching over 10 bases. With 3 bases clipped from V and 7 bases from J, the junction kept 10 bases outside the gene matches. The CDR3 spans 16 residues. Germline CDR1 is SEHNR and CDR2 is FQNEAQ (reference sequence). The entire variable domain, with the rest obtained from reference TRBV7-9 and TRBJ2-3, is as follows: DTGVSQNPRHKITKRGQNVTFRCDPISEHNRLYWYRQTLGQGPEFLTYFQNEAQLEKSRLLSDRFSAERPKGSFSTLEIQRTEQGDSAMYLCASSFSLAGAHYTQYFGPGTRLTVL.

V is TRBV11-2 and J is TRBJ2-3, with TRBD2 as a possible D gene (6 bases). The germline V and J ends were trimmed by 5 bases and 2 bases, with 23 bases remaining between them. Germline-derived CDR1 and CDR2 are SGHAT and FQNNGV. The CDR3 runs to 18 residues. In DNA form, the CDR3 reads TGTGCCAGCAGCCCGGGTTGGGGGGTGAGCGGAATCACAGATACGCAGTATTTT. Its protein product is CASSPGWGVSGITDTQYF.

The genes are TRBV11-2 and TRBJ2-2, with a weak D call TRBD2 (5 bases). The germline V and J ends were trimmed by 3 bases and 1 base, with 12 bases remaining between them. CDR1 SGHAT and CDR2 FQNNGV come from the germline V gene. There are 16 residues in the CDR3. The CDR3 sequence is CASSLIRGRNTGELFF. In DNA form, the CDR3 reads TGTGCCAGCAGCTTGATCCGAGGGAGGAACACCGGGGAGCTGTTTTTT.

V gene TRBV5-1 combines with J gene TRBJ2-1; D gene unclear. CDR1 SGHRS and CDR2 YFSETQ come from the germline V gene. There are 14 residues in the CDR3. Trimming left V 7 bases short and J 0 bases short, with 11 bases between. The CDR3 region has the DNA TGCGCCAGCTCCAGGCTGGACTCCTACAATGAGCAGTTCTTC. This sequence encodes CASSRLDSYNEQFF.

This clone was detected only once. The chain links TRBV23-1 to TRBJ2-2; 10 bases fit TRBD1. TRBV23-1 carries the ORF label, with uncertain function. The CDR3 is 16 amino acids. The V and J ends lost 1 base and 3 bases, in that order; junction bases with no gene match: 2. The CDR3, as DNA: TGCGCCAGCAGTCAATTAGGACAGGGGGACACCGGGGAGCTGTTTTTT. Protein: CASSQLGQGDTGELFF.

The chain joins TRBV28 to TRBJ1-2; a possible D gene is TRBD1 (5 bases). This CDR3 is built from 12 residues. Trimming shortened V by 6 bases and J by 8 bases, and 13 bases separated the two germline ends. Germline CDR1 reads MDHEN; CDR2 reads SYDVKM. CDR3 region: CASSSWGGGYTF. In nucleotides, the CDR3 is TGTGCCAGCAGCTCTTGGGGGGGAGGCTACACCTTC.

The V gene is TRBV5-4, the J gene TRBJ1-1; 8 nucleotides agree with TRBD1. Germline assignment: CDR1 SGHNT and CDR2 YYREEE (reference sequence). This CDR3 spans 14 amino acids. Trimming at V came to 4 bases and at J to 3 bases, leaving 5 bases not matched to a gene. CDR3 in DNA: TGTGCCAGCAGCCCCTCAGGGGGCTACACTGAAGCTTTCTTT. Translated: CASSPSGGYTEAFF.

CDR3 protein: CASSYGRRTYEQYF. CDR3 DNA: TGTGCCAGCAGTTACGGTCGGAGAACCTACGAGCAGTACTTC. The genes are TRBV6-5 and TRBJ2-7; no clear D gene. From germline, CDR1 is MNHEY and CDR2 SVGAGI. The CDR3 is made up of 14 amino acids. V lost 2 bases, J lost 2 bases, and 10 bases lay in between.

This sequence joins TRBV7-9 and TRBJ2-1; D possibly corresponds to TRBD2 (5 bases). The CDR3 sequence is 16 residues long. Germline values: CDR1 SEHNR, CDR2 FQNEAQ (reference sequence). The ends were cut back, 1 base at V and 3 bases at J, with 13 bases in the middle. The CDR3 here is CASSLGSSRVYNEQFF. CDR3 DNA sequence: TGTGCCAGCAGCTTAGGATCCTCGCGGGTCTACAATGAGCAGTTCTTC.